This T cell receptor beta chain was identified in a study of T cell changes during pregnancy in multiple sclerosis. The method was immunoSEQ multiplex PCR; TCRdb's version includes in-frame clones alone and lacks a portion of them. The table has 88,000 or so clones, roughly 94% seen once; the top ten hold over 1.1%. There are 14 residues in the CDR3. The ends were cut back, 0 bases at V and 6 bases at J, with 13 bases in the middle. Per the germline V gene, CDR1 is SGHRS and CDR2 is YFSETQ. The chain is built from TRBV5-1 and TRBJ2-7; D call uncertain. Sequenced here: peripheral blood, sampled before pregnancy. The TCR sequence derives from a female donor with multiple sclerosis, enrolled in a pregnancy study. CDR3 sequence (DNA): TGCGCCAGCAGCTTGGGACAATATAAGTCCGAGCAGTACTTC. Translated, it gives CASSLGQYKSEQYF.